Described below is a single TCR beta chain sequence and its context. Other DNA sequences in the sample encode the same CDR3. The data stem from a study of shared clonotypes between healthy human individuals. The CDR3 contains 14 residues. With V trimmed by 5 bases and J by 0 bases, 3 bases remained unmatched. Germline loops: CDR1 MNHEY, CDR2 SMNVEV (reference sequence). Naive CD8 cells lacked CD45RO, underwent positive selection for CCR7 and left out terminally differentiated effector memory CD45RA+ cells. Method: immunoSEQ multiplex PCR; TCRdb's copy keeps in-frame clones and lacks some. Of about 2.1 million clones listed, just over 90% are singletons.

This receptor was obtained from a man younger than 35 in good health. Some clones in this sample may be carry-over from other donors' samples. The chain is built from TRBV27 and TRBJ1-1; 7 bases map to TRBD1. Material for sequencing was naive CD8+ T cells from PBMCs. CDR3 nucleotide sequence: TGTGCCAGCAGTCCCAGGGGGATGAACACTGAAGCTTTCTTT. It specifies CASSPRGMNTEAFF.